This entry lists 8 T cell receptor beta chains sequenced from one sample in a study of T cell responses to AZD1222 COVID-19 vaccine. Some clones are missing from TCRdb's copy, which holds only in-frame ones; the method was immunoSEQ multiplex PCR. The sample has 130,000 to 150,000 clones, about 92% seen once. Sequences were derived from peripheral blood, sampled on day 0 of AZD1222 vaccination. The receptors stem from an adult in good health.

CDR3 coding DNA: TGTGCCAGCAGTTACTACCGTCCCTCTGGGGCCAACGTCCTGACTTTC. Translating gives CASSYYRPSGANVLTF. The chain links TRBV6-5 to TRBJ2-6; D gene uncertain. The CDR3 is made up of 16 amino acids. V lost 1 base, J lost 0 bases, and 7 bases lay in between. CDR1 is MNHEY and CDR2 is SVGAGI in the germline V gene.

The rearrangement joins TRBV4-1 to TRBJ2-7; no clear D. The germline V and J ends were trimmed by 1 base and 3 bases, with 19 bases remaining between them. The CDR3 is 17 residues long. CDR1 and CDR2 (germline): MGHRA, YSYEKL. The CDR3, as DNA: TGCGCCAGCAGCCAAGGGGCGGCTGGGGTAAATTTCTACGAGCAGTACTTC. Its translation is CASSQGAAGVNFYEQYF.

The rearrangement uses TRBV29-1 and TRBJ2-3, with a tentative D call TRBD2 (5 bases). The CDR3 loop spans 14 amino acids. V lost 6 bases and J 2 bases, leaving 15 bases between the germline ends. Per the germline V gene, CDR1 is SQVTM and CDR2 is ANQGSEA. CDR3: CSVPSREDTDTQYF. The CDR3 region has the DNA TGCAGCGTGCCTTCCCGGGAAGACACAGATACGCAGTATTTT.

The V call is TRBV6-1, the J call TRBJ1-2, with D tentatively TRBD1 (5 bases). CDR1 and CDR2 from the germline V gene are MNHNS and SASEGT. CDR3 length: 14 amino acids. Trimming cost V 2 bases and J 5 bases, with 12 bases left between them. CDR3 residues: CASSEWGGGYGYTF. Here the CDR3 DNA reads TGTGCCAGCAGTGAATGGGGGGGTGGATATGGCTACACCTTC.

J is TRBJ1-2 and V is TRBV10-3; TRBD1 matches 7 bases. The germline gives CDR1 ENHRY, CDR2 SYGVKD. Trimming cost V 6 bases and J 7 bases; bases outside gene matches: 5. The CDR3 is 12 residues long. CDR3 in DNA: TGTGCCATCAGGGGGACAGAGTCTGGCTACACCTTC. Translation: CAIRGTESGYTF.

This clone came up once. The CDR3 DNA reads TGTGCCAGCTCACCAGGACTAGCGGGGGGGTTCTCCTACAATGAGCAGTTCTTC. Residues: CASSPGLAGGFSYNEQFF. J is TRBJ2-1 and V is TRBV18, with 15 positions matching TRBD2. V shed 2 bases and J 0 bases; nucleotides not matched to a gene: 2. The germline V gene has CDR1 KGHSH and CDR2 LQKENI. This CDR3 spans 18 amino acids.

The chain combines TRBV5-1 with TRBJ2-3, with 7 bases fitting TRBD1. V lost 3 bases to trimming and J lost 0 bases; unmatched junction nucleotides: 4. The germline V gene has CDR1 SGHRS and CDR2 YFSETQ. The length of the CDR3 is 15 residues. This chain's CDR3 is CASSSGQPSTDTQYF. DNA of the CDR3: TGCGCCAGCAGCTCGGGACAGCCGAGCACAGATACGCAGTATTTT.

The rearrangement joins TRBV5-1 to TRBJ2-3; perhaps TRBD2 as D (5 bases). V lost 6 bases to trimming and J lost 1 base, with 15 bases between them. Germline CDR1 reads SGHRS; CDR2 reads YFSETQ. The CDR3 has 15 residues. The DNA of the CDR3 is TGCGCCAGCAACCTATGGACTGATCGCACAGATACGCAGTATTTT. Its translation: CASNLWTDRTDTQYF.